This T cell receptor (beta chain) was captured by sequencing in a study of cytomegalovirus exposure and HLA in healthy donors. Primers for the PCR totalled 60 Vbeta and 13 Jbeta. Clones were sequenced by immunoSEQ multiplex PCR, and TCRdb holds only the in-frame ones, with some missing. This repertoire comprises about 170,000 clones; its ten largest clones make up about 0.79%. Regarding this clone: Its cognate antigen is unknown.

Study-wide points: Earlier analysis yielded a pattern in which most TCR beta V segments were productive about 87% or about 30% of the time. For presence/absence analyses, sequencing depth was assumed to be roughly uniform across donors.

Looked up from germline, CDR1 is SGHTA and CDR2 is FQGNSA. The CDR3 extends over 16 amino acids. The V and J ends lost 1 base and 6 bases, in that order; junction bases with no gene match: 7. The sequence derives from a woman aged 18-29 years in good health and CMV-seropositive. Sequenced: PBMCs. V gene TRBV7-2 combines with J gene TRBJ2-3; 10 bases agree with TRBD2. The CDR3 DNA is TGTGCCAGCAGCTTAGTGCCAGCGGGGGGGGTGGATACGCAGTATTTT. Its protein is CASSLVPAGGVDTQYF.